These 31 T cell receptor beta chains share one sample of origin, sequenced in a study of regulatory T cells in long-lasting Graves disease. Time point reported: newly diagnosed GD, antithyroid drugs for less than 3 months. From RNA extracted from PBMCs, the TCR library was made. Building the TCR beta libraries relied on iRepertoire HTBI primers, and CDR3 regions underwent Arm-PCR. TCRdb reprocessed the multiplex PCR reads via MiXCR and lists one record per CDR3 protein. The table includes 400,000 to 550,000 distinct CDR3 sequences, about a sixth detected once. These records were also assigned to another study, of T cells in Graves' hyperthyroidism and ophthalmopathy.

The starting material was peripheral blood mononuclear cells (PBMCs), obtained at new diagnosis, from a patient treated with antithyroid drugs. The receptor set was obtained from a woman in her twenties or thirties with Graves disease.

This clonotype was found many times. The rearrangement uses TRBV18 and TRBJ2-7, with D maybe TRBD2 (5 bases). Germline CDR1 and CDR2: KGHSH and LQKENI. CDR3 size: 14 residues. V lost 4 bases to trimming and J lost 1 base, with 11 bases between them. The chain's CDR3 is CASSRQEASYEQYF. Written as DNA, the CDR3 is TGTGCCAGCTCACGGCAGGAGGCTTCCTACGAGCAGTACTTC.

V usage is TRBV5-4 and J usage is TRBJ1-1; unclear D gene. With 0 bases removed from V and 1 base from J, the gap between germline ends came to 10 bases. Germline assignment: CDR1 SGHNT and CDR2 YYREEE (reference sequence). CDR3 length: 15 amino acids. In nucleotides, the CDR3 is TGTGCCAGCAGCTTGGCCATCGGCGGGAACACTGAAGCTTTCTTT. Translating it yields CASSLAIGGNTEAFF.

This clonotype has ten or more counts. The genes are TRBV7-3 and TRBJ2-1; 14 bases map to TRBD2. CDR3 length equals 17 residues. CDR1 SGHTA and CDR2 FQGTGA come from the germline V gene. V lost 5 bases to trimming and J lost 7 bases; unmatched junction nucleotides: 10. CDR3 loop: CASSLKTGLAGVNEQFF. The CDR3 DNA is TGTGCCAGCAGCCTCAAAACGGGACTAGCGGGAGTTAATGAGCAGTTCTTC.

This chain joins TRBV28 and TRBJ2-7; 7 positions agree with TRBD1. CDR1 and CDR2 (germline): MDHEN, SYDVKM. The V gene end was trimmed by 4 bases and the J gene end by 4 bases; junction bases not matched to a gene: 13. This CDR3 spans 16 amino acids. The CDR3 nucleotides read TGTGCCAGCAGTTCCGACAGGGCCATTCGGTCATACGAGCAGTACTTC. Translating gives CASSSDRAIRSYEQYF.

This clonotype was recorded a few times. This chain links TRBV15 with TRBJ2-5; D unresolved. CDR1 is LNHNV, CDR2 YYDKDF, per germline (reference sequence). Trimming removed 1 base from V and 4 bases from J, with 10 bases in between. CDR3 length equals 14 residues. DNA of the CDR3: TGTGCCACCAGCAGAGTGTCGGGCGGAGAGACCCAGTACTTC. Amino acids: CATSRVSGGETQYF.

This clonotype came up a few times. The CDR3 DNA sequence: TGTGCCAGCAGTGAAAGGCCTTTCGGGACAGGGGGCCATCAGCCCCAGCATTTT. Translation: CASSERPFGTGGHQPQHF. This chain links TRBV6-1 with TRBJ1-5; 12 bases map to TRBD1. There are 18 residues in the CDR3. With 2 bases clipped from V and 5 bases from J, the junction kept 10 bases outside the gene matches. Germline CDR1 and CDR2: MNHNS and SASEGT.

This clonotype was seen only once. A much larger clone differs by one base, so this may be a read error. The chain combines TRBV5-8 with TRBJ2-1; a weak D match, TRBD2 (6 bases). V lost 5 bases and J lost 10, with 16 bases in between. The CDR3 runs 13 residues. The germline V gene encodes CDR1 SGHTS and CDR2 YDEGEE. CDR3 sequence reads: CASRGPGGYEQFF. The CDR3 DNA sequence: TGTGCCAGCAGGGGACCAGGAGGGTACGAGCAGTTCTTC. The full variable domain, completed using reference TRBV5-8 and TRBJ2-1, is EAGVTQSPTHLIKTRGQQATLRCSPISGHTSVYWYQQALGLGLQFLLWYDEGEERNRGNFPPRFSGRQFPNYSSELNVNALELEDSALYLCASRGPGGYEQFFGPGTRLTVL.

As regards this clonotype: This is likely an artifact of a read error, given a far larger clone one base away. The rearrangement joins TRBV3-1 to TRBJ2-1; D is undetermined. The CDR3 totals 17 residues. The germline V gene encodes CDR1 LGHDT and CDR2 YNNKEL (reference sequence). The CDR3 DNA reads TGTGCCGGCAGCTTCACGACCGACTGGGCGGCCTACAATGAGCAGTTCTTC. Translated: CAGSFTTDWAAYNEQFF.

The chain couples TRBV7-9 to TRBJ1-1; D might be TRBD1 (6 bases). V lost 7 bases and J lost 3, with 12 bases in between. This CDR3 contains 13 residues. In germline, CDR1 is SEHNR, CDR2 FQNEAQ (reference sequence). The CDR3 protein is CASTPTGHTEAFF. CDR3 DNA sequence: TGTGCCAGCACCCCTACAGGGCACACTGAAGCTTTCTTT.

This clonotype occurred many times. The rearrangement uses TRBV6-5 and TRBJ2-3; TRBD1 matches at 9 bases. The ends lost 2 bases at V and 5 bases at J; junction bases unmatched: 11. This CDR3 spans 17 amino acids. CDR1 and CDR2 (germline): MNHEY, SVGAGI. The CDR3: CASSYTLQGAGGDTQYF. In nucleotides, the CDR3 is TGTGCCAGCAGTTACACCCTACAGGGGGCTGGGGGAGATACGCAGTATTTT.

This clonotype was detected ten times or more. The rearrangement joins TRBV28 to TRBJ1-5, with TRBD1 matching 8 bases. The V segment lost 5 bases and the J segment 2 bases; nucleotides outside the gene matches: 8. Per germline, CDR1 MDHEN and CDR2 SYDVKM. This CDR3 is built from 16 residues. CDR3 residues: CASSRRQGWGNQPQHF. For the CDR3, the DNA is TGTGCCAGCAGTCGACGACAGGGGTGGGGCAATCAGCCCCAGCATTTT.

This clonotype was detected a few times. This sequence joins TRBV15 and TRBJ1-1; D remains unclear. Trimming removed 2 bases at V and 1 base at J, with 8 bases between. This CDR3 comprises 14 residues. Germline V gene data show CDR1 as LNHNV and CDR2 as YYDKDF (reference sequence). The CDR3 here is CATSRPSENTEAFF. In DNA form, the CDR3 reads TGTGCCACCAGCAGACCTTCGGAGAACACTGAAGCTTTCTTT.

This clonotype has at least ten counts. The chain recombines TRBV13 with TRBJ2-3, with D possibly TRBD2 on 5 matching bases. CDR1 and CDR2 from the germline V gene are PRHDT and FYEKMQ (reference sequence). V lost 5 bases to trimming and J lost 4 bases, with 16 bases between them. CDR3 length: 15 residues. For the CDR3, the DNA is TGTGCCAGCAGCCCCAGGAGTGGGAGATCAGATACGCAGTATTTT. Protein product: CASSPRSGRSDTQYF.

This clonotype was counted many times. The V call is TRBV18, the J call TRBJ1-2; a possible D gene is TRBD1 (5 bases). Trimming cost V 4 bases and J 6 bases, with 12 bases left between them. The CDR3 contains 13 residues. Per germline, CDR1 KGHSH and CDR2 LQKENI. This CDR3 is CASSQGQGNGYTF. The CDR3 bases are TGTGCCAGCTCACAAGGTCAGGGAAATGGCTACACCTTC.

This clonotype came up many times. The CDR3 region is CASSSTGFRGAKNIQYF. The CDR3 DNA reads as TGTGCCAGCAGTTCGACAGGGTTTCGAGGTGCCAAAAACATTCAGTACTTC. The V and J genes are TRBV28 and TRBJ2-4; 7 bases fit TRBD1. The trim removed 4 bases at V and 1 base at J, leaving 10 bases unmatched. The CDR3 is 17 amino acids. Germline loops: CDR1 MDHEN, CDR2 SYDVKM.

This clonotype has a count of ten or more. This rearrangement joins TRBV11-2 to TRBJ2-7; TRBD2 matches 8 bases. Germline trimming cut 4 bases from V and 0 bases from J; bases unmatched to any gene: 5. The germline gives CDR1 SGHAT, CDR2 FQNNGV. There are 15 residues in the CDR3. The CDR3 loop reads CASSSLAESSYEQYF. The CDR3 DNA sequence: TGTGCCAGCAGCTCACTAGCGGAGAGCTCCTACGAGCAGTACTTC.

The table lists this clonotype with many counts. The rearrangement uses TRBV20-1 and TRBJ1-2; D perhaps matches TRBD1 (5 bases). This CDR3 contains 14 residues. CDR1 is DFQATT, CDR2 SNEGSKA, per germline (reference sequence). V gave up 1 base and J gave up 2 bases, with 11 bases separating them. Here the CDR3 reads CSARGGGLNYGYTF. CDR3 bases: TGCAGTGCTAGAGGGGGGGGACTCAACTATGGCTACACCTTC.

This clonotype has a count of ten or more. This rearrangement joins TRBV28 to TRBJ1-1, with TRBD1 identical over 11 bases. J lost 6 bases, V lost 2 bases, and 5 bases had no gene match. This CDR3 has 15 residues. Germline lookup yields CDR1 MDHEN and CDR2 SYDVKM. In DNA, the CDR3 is TGTGCCAGCAGTTTACAACCGGGACAGGGGGCTGAAGCTTTCTTT. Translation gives CASSLQPGQGAEAFF.

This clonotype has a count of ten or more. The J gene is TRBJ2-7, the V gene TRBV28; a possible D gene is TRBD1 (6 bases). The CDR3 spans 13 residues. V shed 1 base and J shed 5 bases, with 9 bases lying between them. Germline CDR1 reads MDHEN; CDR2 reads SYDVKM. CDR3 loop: CASSLLGDNEQYF. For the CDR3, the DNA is TGTGCCAGCAGTTTATTAGGGGACAACGAGCAGTACTTC.

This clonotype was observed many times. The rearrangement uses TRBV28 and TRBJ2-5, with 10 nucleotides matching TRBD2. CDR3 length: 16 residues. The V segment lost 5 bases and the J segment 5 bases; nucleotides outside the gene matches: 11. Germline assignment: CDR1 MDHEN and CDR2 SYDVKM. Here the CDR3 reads CASSVPLSTSGETQYF. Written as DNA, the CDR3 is TGTGCCAGCAGTGTACCCTTATCGACTAGCGGGGAGACCCAGTACTTC. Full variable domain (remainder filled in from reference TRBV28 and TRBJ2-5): DVKVTQSSRYLVKRTGEKVFLECVQDMDHENMFWYRQDPGLGLRLIYFSYDVKMKEKGDIPEGYSVSREKKERFSLILESASTNQTSMYLCASSVPLSTSGETQYFGPGTRLLVL.

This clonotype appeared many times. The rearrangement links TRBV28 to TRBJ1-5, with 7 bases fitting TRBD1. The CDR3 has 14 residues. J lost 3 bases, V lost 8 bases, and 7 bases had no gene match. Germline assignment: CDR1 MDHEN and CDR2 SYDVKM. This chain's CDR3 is CASSRGGDNQPQHF. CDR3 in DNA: TGTGCCAGCTCCAGGGGGGGGGACAATCAGCCCCAGCATTTT.

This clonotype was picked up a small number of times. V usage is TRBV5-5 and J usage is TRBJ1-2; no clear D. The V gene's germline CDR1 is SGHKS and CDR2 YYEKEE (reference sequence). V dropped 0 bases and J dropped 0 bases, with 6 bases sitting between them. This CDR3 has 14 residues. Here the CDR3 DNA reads TGTGCCAGCAGCTTGGAGGCAGCTAACTATGGCTACACCTTC. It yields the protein CASSLEAANYGYTF.

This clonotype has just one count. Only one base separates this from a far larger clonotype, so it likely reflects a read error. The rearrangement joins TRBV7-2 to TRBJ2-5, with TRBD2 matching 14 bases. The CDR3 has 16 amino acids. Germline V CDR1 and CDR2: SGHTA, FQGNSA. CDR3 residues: CASSDGTSGSRSTRYF. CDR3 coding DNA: TGTGCCAGCAGTGATGGGACTAGCGGGAGTAGGAGTACCCGGTACTTC. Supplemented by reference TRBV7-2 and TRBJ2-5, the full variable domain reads GAGVSQSPSNKVTEKGKDVELRCDPISGHTALYWYRQSLGQGLEFLIYFQGNSAPDKSGLPSDRFSAERTGGSVSTLTIQRTQQEDSAVYLCASSDGTSGSRSTRYFGPGTRLLVL.

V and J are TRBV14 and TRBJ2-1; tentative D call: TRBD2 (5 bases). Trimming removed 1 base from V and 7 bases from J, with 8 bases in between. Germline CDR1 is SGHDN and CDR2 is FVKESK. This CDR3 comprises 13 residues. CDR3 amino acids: CASSQAAGNEQFF. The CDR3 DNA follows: TGTGCCAGCAGCCAAGCGGCGGGTAATGAGCAGTTCTTC.

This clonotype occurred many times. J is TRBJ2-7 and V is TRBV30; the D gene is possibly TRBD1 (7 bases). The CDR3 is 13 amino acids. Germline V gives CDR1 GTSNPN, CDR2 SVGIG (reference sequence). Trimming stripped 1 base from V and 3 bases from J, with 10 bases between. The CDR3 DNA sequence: TGTGCCTGGAGTGGGGGGGACAGCTACGAGCAGTACTTC. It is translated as CAWSGGDSYEQYF.

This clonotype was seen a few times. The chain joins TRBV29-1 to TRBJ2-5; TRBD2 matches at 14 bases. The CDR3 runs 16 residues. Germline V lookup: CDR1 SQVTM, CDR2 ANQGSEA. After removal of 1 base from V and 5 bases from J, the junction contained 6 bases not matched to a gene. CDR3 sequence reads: CSVEGGTSGSGETQYF. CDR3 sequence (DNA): TGCAGCGTTGAAGGTGGGACTAGCGGGAGTGGGGAGACCCAGTACTTC.

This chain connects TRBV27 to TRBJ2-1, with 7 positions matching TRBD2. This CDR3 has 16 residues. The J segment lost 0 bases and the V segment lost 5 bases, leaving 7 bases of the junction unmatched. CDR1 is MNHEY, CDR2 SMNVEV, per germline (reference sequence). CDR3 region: CASSANLAASYNEQFF. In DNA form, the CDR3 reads TGTGCCAGCAGTGCGAACCTAGCGGCCTCCTACAATGAGCAGTTCTTC.

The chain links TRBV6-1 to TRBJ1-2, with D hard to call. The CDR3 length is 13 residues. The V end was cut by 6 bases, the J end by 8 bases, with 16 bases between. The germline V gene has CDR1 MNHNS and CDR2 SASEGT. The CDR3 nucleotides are TGTGCCAGCAGCCACGGACGGGAGGAGGGCTACACCTTC. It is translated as CASSHGREEGYTF.

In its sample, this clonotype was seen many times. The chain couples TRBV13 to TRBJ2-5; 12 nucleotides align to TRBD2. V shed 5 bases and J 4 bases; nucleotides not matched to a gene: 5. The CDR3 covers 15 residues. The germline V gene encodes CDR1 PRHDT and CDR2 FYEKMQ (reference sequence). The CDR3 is CASSAGTSGPETQYF. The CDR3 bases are TGTGCCAGCAGCGCCGGGACTAGCGGGCCAGAGACCCAGTACTTC.

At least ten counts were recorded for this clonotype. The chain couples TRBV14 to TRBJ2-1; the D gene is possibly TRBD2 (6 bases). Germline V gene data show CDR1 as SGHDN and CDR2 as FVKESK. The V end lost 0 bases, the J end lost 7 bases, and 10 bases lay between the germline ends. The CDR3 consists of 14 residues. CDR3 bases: TGTGCCAGCAGCCAAGATCATGGAGGGAATGAGCAGTTCTTC. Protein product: CASSQDHGGNEQFF. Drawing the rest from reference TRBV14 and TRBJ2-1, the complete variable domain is EAGVTQFPSHSVIEKGQTVTLRCDPISGHDNLYWYRRVMGKEIKFLLHFVKESKQDESGMPNNRFLAERTGGTYSTLKVQPAELEDSGVYFCASSQDHGGNEQFFGPGTRLTVL.

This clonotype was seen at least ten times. DNA for the CDR3: TGTGCCAGCACCCCCCCCGGGACTAGCGGCAATGAGCAGTTCTTC. The encoded protein is CASTPPGTSGNEQFF. The rearrangement joins TRBV6-1 to TRBJ2-1; the match to TRBD2 covers 11 bases. V trimming: 7 bases; J trimming: 6 bases; junction bases outside the gene matches: 8. The CDR3 extends over 15 amino acids. Per the germline V gene, CDR1 is MNHNS and CDR2 is SASEGT.